The sample holds one count of the clone carrying this TCR beta chain. Its specificity is unknown. The CDR3 is 11 residues long. The germline gives CDR1 SGHAT, CDR2 FQNNGV. The ends were cut back, 5 bases at V and 8 bases at J, with 7 bases in the middle. The sample is drawn from a study of tumor and adjacent non-tumor tissue in lung cancer. TCRbeta libraries were built with three rounds of nested PCR, modified from ARM-PCR. TCRdb independently ran MiXCR on the multiplex PCR reads; one entry per CDR3 protein. The sample has over 130,000 distinct CDR3 sequences, approximately 64% seen once; the top ten hold 18%. The study's findings and limits: Compared with tumor, normal lung showed significantly lower TCR diversity.

The template was RNA from unsorted bulk tissue. V usage is TRBV11-2 and J usage is TRBJ1-3; no clear D. Sequencing was done on a sample of lung tumor tissue. The TCR comes from a man between 60 and 70 years old with small cell lung cancer. In DNA, the CDR3 is TGTGCCAGCAGCCTTAGTCACACCATATATTTT. Translating gives CASSLSHTIYF.